The 3 T cell receptor beta chains listed next were all sequenced from one sample in a study of OX40 agonist ivuxolimab in advanced cancers. The data were produced by immunoSEQ multiplex PCR, yet TCRdb's version contains in-frame clones alone and is incomplete. The repertoire includes roughly 38,000 clones, around four fifths of them detected once, and 2.5% to 3% sits in the top ten. Sequencing used CD4+ or CD8+ T cells sorted from blood, obtained in a trial of the OX40 agonist ivuxolimab. The receptors shown here come from an adult with an advanced solid tumor such as melanoma, head and neck, liver or kidney cancer.

This rearrangement joins TRBV28 to TRBJ1-2, with a possible D match to TRBD1 (6 bases). Trimming left V 5 bases short and J 8 bases short, with 21 bases between. Germline V gene data show CDR1 as MDHEN and CDR2 as SYDVKM. The CDR3 consists of 15 residues. CDR3 sequence (DNA): TGTGCCAGCAGTCGCCTGACAGGAGGGGCTAACGGCTACACCTTC. Residues: CASSRLTGGANGYTF.

This clone was seen once. As DNA, the CDR3 is TGTGCCAGCCGAGGACTAGCGGTTAACAATGAGCAGTTCTTC. This gives the protein CASRGLAVNNEQFF. The chain recombines TRBV6-1 with TRBJ2-1; TRBD2 matches at 10 bases. With 8 bases clipped from V and 5 bases from J, the junction kept 6 bases outside the gene matches. The CDR3 is 14 residues long. Germline assignment: CDR1 MNHNS and CDR2 SASEGT.

This chain joins TRBV5-1 and TRBJ1-5; TRBD1 matches at 7 bases. Germline V lookup: CDR1 SGHRS, CDR2 YFSETQ. V gave up 3 bases and J gave up 0 bases; unmatched junction bases: 3. The CDR3 spans 15 residues. The CDR3 loop is CASSSGDSSNQPQHF. CDR3 DNA sequence: TGCGCCAGCAGCTCGGGGGACAGTAGCAATCAGCCCCAGCATTTT.